Listed here is a single T cell receptor (beta chain). Its specificity is not known. The data were obtained in a study of T-cell memory formation after mild COVID-19. Study as a whole: Clusters were largely donor specific.

TCRdb passed the 5' RACE reads through MiXCR, listing each CDR3 protein once. The sample shows about 82,000 distinct CDR3 sequences, roughly 12% of them seen only once. Study-level points and caveats: Day 15 to 85 contractors were CD4/CD8 balanced; later expanders leaned CD4+. Those CD4+ clones that contracted were mainly in CM and EM (CD8+ ones in EMRA).

The CDR3 consists of 14 residues. Trimming took off 4 bases at V and 2 bases at J, with 12 bases between the two ends. CDR1 is LGHNA and CDR2 is YSLEER in the germline V gene. The rearrangement links TRBV4-3 to TRBJ2-7; either TRBD1 or TRBD2 may fit D (5 bases each). This TCR was recovered from a man between 18 and 35 years old who had mild COVID-19 (a few samples of this study predate the infection). Cell type and time point are not known. Sequencing used PBMCs or a T cell subset sorted from them (not recorded which). The CDR3 region is CASSPRDGTYEQYF. Written as DNA, the CDR3 is TGCGCCAGCAGCCCCCGGGACGGCACCTACGAGCAGTACTTC.